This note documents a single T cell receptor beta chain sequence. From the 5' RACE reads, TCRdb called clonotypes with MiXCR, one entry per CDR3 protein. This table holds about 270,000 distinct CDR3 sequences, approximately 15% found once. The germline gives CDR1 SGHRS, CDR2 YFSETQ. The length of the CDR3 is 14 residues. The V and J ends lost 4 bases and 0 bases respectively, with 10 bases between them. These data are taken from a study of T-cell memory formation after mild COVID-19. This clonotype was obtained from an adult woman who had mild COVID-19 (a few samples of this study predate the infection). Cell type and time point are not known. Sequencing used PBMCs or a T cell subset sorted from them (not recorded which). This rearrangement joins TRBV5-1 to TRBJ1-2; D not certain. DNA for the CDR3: TGCGCCAGCAGCCAGCGAGAAGCTAACTATGGCTACACCTTC. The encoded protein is CASSQREANYGYTF. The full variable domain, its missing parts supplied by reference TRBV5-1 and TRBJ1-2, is KAGVTQTPRYLIKTRGQQVTLSCSPISGHRSVSWYQQTPGQGLQFLFEYFSETQRNKGNFPGRFSGRQFSNSRSEMNVSTLELGDSALYLCASSQREANYGYTFGSGTRLTVV.